This is a list of T cell receptor beta chains from one sample in a study of technical replicates of blood from four donors. The assay was immunoSEQ multiplex PCR, and TCRdb's table has in-frame clones only and misses some. This table has approximately 88,000 clones, just over 95% appearing once. Sequencing was performed on T cells isolated from PBMCs. The receptors were sampled from a human donor in good health. The CDR3 runs from the conserved cysteine through the conserved F or W. The order of the fields is CDR3 protein, CDR3 DNA, V gene, J gene, clone size, D gene. A D gene is named only where the DNA matches it firmly. Expanded clones are given a class, and other clones once, few, many or no size at all.

CASSQVGGNYGYTF	TGTGCCAGCAGCCAAGTGGGGGGAAACTATGGCTACACCTTC	TRBV14	TRBJ1-2	.	.
CAWSVGGYGYTF	TGTGCCTGGAGTGTAGGGGGCTATGGCTACACCTTC	TRBV30	TRBJ1-2	.	.
CASSLGSGGITDTQYF	TGTGCCAGCAGCTTAGGGTCAGGGGGGATCACAGATACGCAGTATTTT	TRBV7-9	TRBJ2-3	.	.
CASSLGGTSTDTQYF	TGTGCCAGCAGCTTAGGGGGGACTAGCACAGATACGCAGTATTTT	TRBV11-3	TRBJ2-3	.	.
CASSSGTTWGTNQPQHF	TGTGCCAGCAGCTCTGGGACAACCTGGGGCACCAATCAGCCCCAGCATTTT	TRBV11-1	TRBJ1-5	.	.
CASSLPGQDTDTQYF	TGTGCCAGCAGTTTACCGGGACAGGACACAGATACGCAGTATTTT	TRBV28	TRBJ2-3	.	TRBD1
CASSEPGLAGVSSTDTQYF	TGTGCCAGCAGCGAGCCGGGACTAGCGGGAGTCAGTAGCACAGATACGCAGTATTTT	TRBV7-3	TRBJ2-3	.	TRBD2
CAWSPDRVETDTQYF	TGTGCCTGGAGTCCAGACAGGGTAGAGACAGATACGCAGTATTTT	TRBV30	TRBJ2-3	.	TRBD1
CASSYSEQGSIYF	TGTGCCAGCAGTTACTCGGAACAGGGCTCCATATATTTT	TRBV6-5	TRBJ1-3	once	.
CATPETGGTEAFF	TGTGCCACCCCGGAAACGGGGGGGACTGAAGCTTTCTTT	TRBV2	TRBJ1-1	.	.
CASSPTSGRHDYNEQFF	TGTGCCAGTAGTCCTACTAGCGGGAGGCATGATTACAATGAGCAGTTCTTC	TRBV19	TRBJ2-1	.	TRBD2
CASSLGTGGQYSNQPQHF	TGTGCCAGCAGCTTAGGGACAGGGGGCCAGTATAGCAATCAGCCCCAGCATTTT	TRBV7-6	TRBJ1-5	.	TRBD1
CASSLGPGEDWTGELFF	TGCGCCAGCAGCTTGGGCCCAGGGGAAGACTGGACCGGGGAGCTGTTTTTT	TRBV5-1	TRBJ2-2	.	.
CASRHNYGYTF	TGTGCCAGCAGACACAACTATGGCTACACCTTC	TRBV6-5	TRBJ1-2	once	.
CASSGGSSYNEQFF	TGTGCCAGCAGCGGAGGGAGCTCCTACAATGAGCAGTTCTTC	TRBV7-8	TRBJ2-1	.	.